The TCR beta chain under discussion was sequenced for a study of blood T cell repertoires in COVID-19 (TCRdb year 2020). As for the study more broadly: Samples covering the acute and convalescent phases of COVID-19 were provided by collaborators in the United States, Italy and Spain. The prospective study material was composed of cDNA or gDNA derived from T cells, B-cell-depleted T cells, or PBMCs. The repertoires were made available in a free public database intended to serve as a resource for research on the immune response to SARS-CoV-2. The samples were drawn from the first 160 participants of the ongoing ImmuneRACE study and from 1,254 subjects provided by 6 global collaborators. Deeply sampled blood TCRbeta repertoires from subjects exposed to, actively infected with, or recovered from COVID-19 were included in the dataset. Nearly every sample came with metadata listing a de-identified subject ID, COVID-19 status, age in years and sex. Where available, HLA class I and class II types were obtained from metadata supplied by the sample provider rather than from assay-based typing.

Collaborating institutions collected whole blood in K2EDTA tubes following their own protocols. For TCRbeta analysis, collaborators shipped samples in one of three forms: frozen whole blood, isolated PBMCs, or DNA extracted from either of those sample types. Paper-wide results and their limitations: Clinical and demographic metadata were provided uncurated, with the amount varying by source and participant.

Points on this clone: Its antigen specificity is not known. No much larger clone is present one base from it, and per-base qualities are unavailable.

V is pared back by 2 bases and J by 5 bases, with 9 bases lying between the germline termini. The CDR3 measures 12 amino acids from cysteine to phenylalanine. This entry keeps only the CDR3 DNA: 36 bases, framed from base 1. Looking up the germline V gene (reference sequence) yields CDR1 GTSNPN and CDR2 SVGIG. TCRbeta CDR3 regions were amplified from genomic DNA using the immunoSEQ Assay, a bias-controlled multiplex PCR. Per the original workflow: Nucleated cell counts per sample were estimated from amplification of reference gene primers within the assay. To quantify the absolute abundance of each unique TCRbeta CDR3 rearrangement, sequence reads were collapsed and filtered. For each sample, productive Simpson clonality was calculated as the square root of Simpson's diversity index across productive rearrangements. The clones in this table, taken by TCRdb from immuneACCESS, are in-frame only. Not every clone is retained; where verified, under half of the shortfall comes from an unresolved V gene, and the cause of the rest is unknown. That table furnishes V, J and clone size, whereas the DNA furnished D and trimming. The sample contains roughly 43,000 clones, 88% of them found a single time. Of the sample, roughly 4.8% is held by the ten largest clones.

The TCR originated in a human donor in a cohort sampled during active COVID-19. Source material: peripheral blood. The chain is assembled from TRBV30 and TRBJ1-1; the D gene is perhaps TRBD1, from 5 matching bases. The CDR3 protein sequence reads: CAWSRGMTEAFF. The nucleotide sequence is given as TGTGCCTGGAGTAGGGGTATGACTGAAGCTTTCTTT.